The source of this T cell receptor (beta chain) is a study of neurological immune-mediated disorders. On the study more broadly: Multiple sclerosis patients numbering some 35 comprised some 30 relapsing-remitting and 3 secondary progressive patients. General study points: Phylogenetic grouping put 18 of 34 multiple sclerosis patients' repertoires into one related-CDR3 cluster, a possible signature.

This clonotype was seen many times. Antigen specificity is unknown. TCRdb recomputed calls from the 5' RACE reads with MiXCR, one row per CDR3 protein. Here the sample spans under 70,000 distinct CDR3 sequences, 2.5% to 4% being singletons. CDR3 length: 13 amino acids. Trimming left V 5 bases short and J 3 bases short, with 11 bases between. The germline CDR1 and CDR2 sequences are SGHTA and FQGNSA. Sample: PBMCs. The chain employs TRBV7-2 and TRBJ2-7; D gene ambiguous. This clonotype was obtained from a woman in her 50s with multiple sclerosis. The CDR3 sequence: CASSPQRVYEQYF. Here the CDR3 DNA reads TGTGCCAGCAGCCCCCAGCGAGTCTACGAGCAGTACTTC. The complete variable domain, with remaining parts taken from reference TRBV7-2 and TRBJ2-7, reads GAGVSQSPSNKVTEKGKDVELRCDPISGHTALYWYRQSLGQGLEFLIYFQGNSAPDKSGLPSDRFSAERTGGSVSTLTIQRTQQEDSAVYLCASSPQRVYEQYFGPGTRLTVT.